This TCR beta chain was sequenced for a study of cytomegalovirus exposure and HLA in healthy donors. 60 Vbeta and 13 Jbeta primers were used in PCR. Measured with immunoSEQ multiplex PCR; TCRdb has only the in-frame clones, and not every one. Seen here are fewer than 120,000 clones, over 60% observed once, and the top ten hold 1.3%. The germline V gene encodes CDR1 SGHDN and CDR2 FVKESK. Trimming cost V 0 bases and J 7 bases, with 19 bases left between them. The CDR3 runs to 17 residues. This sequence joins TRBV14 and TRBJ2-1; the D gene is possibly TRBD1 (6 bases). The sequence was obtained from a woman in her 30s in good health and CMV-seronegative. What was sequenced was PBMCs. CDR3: CASSQDLVQGPRNEQFF. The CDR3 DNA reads TGTGCCAGCAGCCAAGATCTTGTTCAGGGGCCTCGTAATGAGCAGTTCTTC.